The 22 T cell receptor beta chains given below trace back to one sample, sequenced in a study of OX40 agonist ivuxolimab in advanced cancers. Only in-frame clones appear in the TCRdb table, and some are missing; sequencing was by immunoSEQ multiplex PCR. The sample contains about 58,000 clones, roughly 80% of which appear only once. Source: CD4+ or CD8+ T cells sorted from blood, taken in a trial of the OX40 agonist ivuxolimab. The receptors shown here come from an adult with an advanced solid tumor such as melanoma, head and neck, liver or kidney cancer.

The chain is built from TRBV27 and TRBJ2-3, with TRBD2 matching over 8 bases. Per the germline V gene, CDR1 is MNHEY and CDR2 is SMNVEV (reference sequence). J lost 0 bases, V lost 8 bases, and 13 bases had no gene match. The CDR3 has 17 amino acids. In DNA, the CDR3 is TGTGCCAGCCGACCTCGGGAGCGGGGGAAGAGCACAGATACGCAGTATTTT. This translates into CASRPRERGKSTDTQYF.

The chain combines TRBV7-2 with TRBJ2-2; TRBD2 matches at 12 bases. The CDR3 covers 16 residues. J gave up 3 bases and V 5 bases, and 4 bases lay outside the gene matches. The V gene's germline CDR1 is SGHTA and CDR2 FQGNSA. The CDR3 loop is CASSLRLAGDTGELFF. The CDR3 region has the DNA TGTGCCAGCAGCCTTAGACTAGCGGGGGACACCGGGGAGCTGTTTTTT. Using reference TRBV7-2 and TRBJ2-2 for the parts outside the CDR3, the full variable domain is GAGVSQSPSNKVTEKGKDVELRCDPISGHTALYWYRQSLGQGLEFLIYFQGNSAPDKSGLPSDRFSAERTGGSVSTLTIQRTQQEDSAVYLCASSLRLAGDTGELFFGEGSRLTVL.

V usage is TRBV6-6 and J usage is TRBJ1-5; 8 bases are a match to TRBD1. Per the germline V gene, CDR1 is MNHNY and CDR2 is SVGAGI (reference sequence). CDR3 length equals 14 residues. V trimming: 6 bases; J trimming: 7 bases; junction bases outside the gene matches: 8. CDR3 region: CASRPGGRNQPQHF. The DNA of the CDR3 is TGTGCCAGCAGGCCAGGGGGCAGAAACCAGCCCCAGCATTTT.

The CDR3 sequence: CASSRSGANVLTF. CDR3 in DNA: TGTGCCAGCAGCCGTTCTGGGGCCAACGTCCTGACTTTC. V gene TRBV7-9 combines with J gene TRBJ2-6; D gene ambiguous. CDR3 length equals 13 residues. Germline CDR1 reads SEHNR; CDR2 reads FQNEAQ (reference sequence). Trimming took off 5 bases at V and 1 base at J, with 3 bases between the two ends.

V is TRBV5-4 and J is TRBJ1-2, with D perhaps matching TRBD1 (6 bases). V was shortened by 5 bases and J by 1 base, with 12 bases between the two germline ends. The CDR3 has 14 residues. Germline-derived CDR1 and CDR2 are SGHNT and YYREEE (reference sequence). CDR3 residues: CASSWDTLNYGYTF. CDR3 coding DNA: TGTGCCAGCAGTTGGGACACGCTTAACTATGGCTACACCTTC. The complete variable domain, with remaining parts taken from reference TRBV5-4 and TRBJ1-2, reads ETGVTQSPTHLIKTRGQQVTLRCSSQSGHNTVSWYQQALGQGPQFIFQYYREEENGRGNFPPRFSGLQFPNYSSELNVNALELDDSALYLCASSWDTLNYGYTFGSGTRLTVV.

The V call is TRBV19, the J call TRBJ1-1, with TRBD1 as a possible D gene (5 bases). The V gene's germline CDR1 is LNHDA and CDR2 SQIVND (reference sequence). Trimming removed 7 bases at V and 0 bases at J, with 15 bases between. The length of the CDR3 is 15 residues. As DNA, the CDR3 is TGTGCCAGTAAGGGGTTTAGGACAATGAACACTGAAGCTTTCTTT. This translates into CASKGFRTMNTEAFF.

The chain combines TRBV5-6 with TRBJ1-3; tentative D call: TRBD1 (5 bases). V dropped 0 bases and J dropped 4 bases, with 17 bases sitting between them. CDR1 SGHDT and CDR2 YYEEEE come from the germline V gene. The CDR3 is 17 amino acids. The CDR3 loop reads CASSLEGQGRPGNTIYF. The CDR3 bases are TGTGCCAGCAGCTTGGAGGGGCAGGGTCGACCCGGAAACACCATATATTTT. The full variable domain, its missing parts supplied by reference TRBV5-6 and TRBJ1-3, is DAGVTQSPTHLIKTRGQQVTLRCSPKSGHDTVSWYQQALGQGPQFIFQYYEEEERQRGNFPDRFSGHQFPNYSSELNVNALLLGDSALYLCASSLEGQGRPGNTIYFGEGSWLTVV.

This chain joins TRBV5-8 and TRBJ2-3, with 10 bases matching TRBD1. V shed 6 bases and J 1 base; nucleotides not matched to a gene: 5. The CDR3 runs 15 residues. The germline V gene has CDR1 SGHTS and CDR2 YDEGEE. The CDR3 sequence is CASTQGTGGTDTQYF. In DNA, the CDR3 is TGTGCCAGCACCCAGGGGACAGGGGGCACAGATACGCAGTATTTT.

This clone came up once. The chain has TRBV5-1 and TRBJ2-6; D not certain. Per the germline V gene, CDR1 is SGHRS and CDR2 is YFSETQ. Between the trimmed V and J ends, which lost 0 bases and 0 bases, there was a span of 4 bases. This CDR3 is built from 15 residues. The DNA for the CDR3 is TGCGCCAGCAGCTTGGAAGACTCTGGGGCCAACGTCCTGACTTTC. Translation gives CASSLEDSGANVLTF.

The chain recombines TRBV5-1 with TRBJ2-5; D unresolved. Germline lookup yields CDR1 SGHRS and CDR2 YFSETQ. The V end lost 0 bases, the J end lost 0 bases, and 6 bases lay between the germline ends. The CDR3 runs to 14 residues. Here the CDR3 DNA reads TGCGCCAGCAGCTTGGGTGGGTACCAAGAGACCCAGTACTTC. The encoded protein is CASSLGGYQETQYF.

DNA for the CDR3: TGTGCCAGTAGTACCCTACAGGGGACCTACGAGCAGTACTTC. Translated, it gives CASSTLQGTYEQYF. The chain employs TRBV19 and TRBJ2-7, with 7 bases lining up with TRBD1. The J segment lost 2 bases and the V segment lost 4 bases, leaving 5 bases of the junction unmatched. CDR3 length: 14 residues. Germline V gives CDR1 LNHDA, CDR2 SQIVND (reference sequence).

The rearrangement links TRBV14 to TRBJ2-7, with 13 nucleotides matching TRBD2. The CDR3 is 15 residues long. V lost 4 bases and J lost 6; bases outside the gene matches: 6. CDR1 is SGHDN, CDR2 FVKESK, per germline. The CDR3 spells CASSLPGLAGIEQYF. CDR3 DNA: TGTGCCAGCAGCCTACCGGGACTAGCGGGGATCGAGCAGTACTTC.

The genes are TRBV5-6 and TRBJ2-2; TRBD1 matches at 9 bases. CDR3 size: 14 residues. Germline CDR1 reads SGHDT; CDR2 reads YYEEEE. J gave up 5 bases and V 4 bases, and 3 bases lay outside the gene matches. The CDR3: CASSIGQGTGELFF. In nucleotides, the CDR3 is TGTGCCAGCAGCATCGGACAGGGGACCGGGGAGCTGTTTTTT.

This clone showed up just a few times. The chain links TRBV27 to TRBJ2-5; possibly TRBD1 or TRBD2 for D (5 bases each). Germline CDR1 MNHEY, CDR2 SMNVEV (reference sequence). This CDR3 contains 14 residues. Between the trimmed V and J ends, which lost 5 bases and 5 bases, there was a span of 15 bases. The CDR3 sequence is CASSTGPARETQYF. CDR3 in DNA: TGTGCCAGCAGTACGGGGCCCGCACGGGAGACCCAGTACTTC.

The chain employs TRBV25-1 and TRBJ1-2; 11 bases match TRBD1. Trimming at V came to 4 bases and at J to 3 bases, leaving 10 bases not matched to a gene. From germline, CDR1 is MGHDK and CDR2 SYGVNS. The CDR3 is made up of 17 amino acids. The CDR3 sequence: CASSAGTGGNKDYGYTF. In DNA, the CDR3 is TGTGCCAGCAGTGCTGGGACAGGGGGGAATAAGGACTATGGCTACACCTTC.

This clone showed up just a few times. Here the CDR3 reads CASTNPSTDTQYF. The CDR3 DNA sequence: TGCGCCAGCACCAACCCTAGCACAGATACGCAGTATTTT. The chain employs TRBV5-1 and TRBJ2-3; no reliable D call. Trimming took 6 bases from V and 0 from J, leaving 8 bases between them. The CDR3 is 13 residues long. Germline loops: CDR1 SGHRS, CDR2 YFSETQ.

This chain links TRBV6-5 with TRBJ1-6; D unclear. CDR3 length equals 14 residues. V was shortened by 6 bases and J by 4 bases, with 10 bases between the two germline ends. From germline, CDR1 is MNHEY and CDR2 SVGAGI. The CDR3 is CASRNVGYNSPLHF. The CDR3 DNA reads TGTGCCAGCAGGAACGTGGGATATAATTCACCCCTCCACTTT.

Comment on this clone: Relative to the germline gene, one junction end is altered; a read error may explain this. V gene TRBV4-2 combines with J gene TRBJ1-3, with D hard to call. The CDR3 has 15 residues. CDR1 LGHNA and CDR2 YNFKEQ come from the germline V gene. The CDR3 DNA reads TGTGCCAGCAGCCAAAAAGGCTCGTATGGATACACCATATATTTT. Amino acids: CASSQKGSYGYTIYF.

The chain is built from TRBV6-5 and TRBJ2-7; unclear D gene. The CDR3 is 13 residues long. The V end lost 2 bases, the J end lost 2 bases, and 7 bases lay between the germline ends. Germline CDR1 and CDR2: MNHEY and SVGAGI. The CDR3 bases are TGTGCCAGCAGTTACGCCAGGACCTACGAGCAGTACTTC. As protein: CASSYARTYEQYF.

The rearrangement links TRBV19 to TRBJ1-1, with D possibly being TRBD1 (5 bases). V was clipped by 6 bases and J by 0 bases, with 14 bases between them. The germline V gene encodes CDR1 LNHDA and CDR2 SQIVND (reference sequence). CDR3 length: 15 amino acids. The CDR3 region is CASRGGAGMNTEAFF. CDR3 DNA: TGTGCCAGTAGGGGTGGGGCGGGTATGAACACTGAAGCTTTCTTT.

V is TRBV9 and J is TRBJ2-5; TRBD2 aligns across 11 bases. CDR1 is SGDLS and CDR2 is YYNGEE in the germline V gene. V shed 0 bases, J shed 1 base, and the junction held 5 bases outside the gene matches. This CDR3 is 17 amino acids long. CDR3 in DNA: TGTGCCAGCAGCGTAGGGAGTAGCGGGGGGGTCCAAGAGACCCAGTACTTC. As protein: CASSVGSSGGVQETQYF.

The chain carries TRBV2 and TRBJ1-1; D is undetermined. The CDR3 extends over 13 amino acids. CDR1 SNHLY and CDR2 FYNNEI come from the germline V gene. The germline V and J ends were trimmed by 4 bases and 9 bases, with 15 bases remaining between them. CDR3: CASSVVEAAQAFF. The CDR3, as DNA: TGTGCCAGCAGTGTAGTGGAGGCGGCACAAGCTTTCTTT.